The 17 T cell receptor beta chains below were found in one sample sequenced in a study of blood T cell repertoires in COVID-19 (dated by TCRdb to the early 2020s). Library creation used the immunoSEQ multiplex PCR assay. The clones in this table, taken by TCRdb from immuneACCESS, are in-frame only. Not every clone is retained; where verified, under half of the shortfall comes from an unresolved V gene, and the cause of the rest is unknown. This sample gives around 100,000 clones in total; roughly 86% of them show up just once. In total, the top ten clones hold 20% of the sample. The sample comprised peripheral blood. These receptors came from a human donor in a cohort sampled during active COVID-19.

CDR3 coding DNA: TGTGCCAGCAGTTATCGGACTAGCGGCTACGAGCAGTACTTC. It yields the protein CASSYRTSGYEQYF. This sequence joins TRBV6-5 and TRBJ2-7, with TRBD2 matching over 10 bases. The V gene end was trimmed by 3 bases and the J gene end by 3 bases; junction bases not matched to a gene: 2. The germline V gene has CDR1 MNHEY and CDR2 SVGAGI. The CDR3 is 14 amino acids.

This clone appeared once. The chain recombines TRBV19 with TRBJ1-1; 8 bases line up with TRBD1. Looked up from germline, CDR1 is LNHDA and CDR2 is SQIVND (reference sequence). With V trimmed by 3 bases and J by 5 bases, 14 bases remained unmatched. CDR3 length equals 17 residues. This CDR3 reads CASSILQRTGKGTEAFF. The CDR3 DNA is TGTGCCAGTAGTATTCTACAGAGGACAGGGAAGGGAACTGAAGCTTTCTTT.

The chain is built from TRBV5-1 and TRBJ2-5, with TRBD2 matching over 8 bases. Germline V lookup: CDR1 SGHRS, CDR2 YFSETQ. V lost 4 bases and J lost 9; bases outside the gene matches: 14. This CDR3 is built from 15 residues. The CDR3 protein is CASSPGTPGGAAQYF. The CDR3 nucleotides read TGCGCCAGCAGCCCCGGGACACCCGGGGGGGCGGCCCAGTACTTC. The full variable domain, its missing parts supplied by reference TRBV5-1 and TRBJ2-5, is KAGVTQTPRYLIKTRGQQVTLSCSPISGHRSVSWYQQTPGQGLQFLFEYFSETQRNKGNFPGRFSGRQFSNSRSEMNVSTLELGDSALYLCASSPGTPGGAAQYFGPGTRLLVL.

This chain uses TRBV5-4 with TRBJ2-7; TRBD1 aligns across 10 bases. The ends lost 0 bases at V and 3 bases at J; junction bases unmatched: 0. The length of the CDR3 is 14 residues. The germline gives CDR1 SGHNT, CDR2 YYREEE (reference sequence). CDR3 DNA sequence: TGTGCCAGCAGCTTGGGGACAGGGGGCTACGAGCAGTACTTC. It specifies CASSLGTGGYEQYF.

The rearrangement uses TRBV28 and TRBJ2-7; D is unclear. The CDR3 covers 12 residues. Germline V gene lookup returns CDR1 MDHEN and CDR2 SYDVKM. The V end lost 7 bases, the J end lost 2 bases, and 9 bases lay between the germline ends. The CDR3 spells CASTLSAYEQYF. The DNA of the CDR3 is TGTGCCAGCACCTTGTCGGCCTACGAGCAGTACTTC.

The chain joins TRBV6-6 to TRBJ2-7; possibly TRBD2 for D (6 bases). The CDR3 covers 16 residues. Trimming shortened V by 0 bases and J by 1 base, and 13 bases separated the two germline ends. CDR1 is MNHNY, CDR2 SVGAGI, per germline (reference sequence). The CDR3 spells CASSYSFEGGSYEQYF. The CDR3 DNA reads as TGTGCCAGCAGTTACTCCTTCGAGGGAGGATCCTACGAGCAGTACTTC.

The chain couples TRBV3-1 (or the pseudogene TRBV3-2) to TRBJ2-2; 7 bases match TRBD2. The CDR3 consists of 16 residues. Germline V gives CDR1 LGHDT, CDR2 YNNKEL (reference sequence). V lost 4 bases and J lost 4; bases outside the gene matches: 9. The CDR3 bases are TGTGCCAGCAGCCGCCTAAGCGGGATGGGCACCGGGGAGCTGTTTTTT. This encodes CASSRLSGMGTGELFF.

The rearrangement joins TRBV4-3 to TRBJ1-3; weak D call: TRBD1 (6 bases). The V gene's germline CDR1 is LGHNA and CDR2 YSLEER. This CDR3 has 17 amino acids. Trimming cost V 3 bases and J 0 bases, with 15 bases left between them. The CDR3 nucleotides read TGCGCCAGCAGCCACCAACAGGGCGCCGGCTCTGGAAACACCATATATTTT. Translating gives CASSHQQGAGSGNTIYF.

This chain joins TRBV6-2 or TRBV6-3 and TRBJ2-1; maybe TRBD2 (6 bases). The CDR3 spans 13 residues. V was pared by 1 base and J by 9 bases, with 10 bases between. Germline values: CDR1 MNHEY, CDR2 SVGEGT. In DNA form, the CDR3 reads TGTGCCAGCAGTTACTTAGCGGAACCTGAGCAGTTCTTC. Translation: CASSYLAEPEQFF.

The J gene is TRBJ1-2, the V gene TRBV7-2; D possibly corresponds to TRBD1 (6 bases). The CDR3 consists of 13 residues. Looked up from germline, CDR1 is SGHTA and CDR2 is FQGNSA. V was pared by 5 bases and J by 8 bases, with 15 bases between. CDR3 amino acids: CASSLTPGVGYTF. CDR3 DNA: TGTGCCAGCAGCCTAACCCCAGGGGTAGGCTACACCTTC.

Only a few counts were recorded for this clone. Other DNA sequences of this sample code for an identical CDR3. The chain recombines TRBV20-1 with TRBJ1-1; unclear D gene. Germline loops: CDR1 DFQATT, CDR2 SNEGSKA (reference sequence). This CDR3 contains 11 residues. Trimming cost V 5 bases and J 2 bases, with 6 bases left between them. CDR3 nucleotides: TGCAGTGCTGTCAGTAACACTGAAGCTTTCTTT. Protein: CSAVSNTEAFF.

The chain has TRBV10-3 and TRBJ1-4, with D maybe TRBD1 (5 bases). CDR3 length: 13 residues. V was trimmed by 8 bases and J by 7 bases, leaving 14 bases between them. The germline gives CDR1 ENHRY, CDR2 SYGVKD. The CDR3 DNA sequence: TGTGCCATCGGGGGAGGGATGGCTGAAAAACTGTTTTTT. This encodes CAIGGGMAEKLFF.

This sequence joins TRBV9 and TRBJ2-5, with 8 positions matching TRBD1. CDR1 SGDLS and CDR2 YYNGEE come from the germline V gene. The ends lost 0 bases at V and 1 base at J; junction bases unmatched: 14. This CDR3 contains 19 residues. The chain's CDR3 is CASSVGAGGAGVAQETQYF. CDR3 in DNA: TGTGCCAGCAGCGTAGGGGCAGGGGGCGCAGGGGTAGCCCAAGAGACCCAGTACTTC.

The CDR3 is CASRLTSNEQFF. DNA of the CDR3: TGTGCCAGCAGACTAACTTCCAATGAGCAGTTCTTC. The chain recombines TRBV28 with TRBJ2-1; D ambiguous. The CDR3 has 12 residues. Germline lookup yields CDR1 MDHEN and CDR2 SYDVKM. V lost 6 bases and J 6 bases, leaving 9 bases between the germline ends.

Here the CDR3 reads CASSQEPGLAVTGELFF. Written as DNA, the CDR3 is TGTGCCAGCAGCCAAGAACCGGGACTAGCGGTCACCGGGGAGCTGTTTTTT. The chain carries TRBV4-2 and TRBJ2-2; 11 bases fit TRBD2. CDR1 is LGHNA, CDR2 YNFKEQ, per germline. This CDR3 contains 17 residues. The V gene end was trimmed by 0 bases and the J gene end by 4 bases; junction bases not matched to a gene: 4.

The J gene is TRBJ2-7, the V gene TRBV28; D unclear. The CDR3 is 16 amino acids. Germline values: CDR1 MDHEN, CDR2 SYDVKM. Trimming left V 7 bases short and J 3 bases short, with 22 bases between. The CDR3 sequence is CASMGRTSLFYYEQYF. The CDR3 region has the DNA TGTGCCAGCATGGGCAGAACAAGCCTTTTTTACTACGAGCAGTACTTC. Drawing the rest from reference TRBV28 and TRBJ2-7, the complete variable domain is DVKVTQSSRYLVKRTGEKVFLECVQDMDHENMFWYRQDPGLGLRLIYFSYDVKMKEKGDIPEGYSVSREKKERFSLILESASTNQTSMYLCASMGRTSLFYYEQYFGPGTRLTVT.

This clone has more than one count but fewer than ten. CDR3 protein: CASRNLAGVSSGQFF. The CDR3 DNA sequence: TGTGCCAGCAGAAATCTAGCGGGAGTATCATCGGGGCAGTTCTTC. This chain connects TRBV2 to TRBJ2-1; 10 positions match TRBD2. This CDR3 is 15 amino acids long. V dropped 6 bases and J dropped 12; count of bases not matched to a gene: 14. The germline V gene encodes CDR1 SNHLY and CDR2 FYNNEI.